Presented here are 11 T cell receptor beta chains from one specimen sequenced in a study of blood T cell repertoires in COVID-19. This table comes from immunoSEQ multiplex PCR, and its TCRdb copy is limited to in-frame clones, with some not included. This table has more than 150,000 clones, 81% appearing once. Input material: peripheral blood. The receptors here all came from a woman over 75 with COVID-19, enrolled during active disease.

This clone has a single count. The gene calls are TRBV10-3 and TRBJ2-7; D is uncertain. Looked up from germline, CDR1 is ENHRY and CDR2 is SYGVKD. The ends were cut back, 6 bases at V and 0 bases at J, with 12 bases in the middle. The CDR3 sequence is 14 residues long. The CDR3, as DNA: TGTGCCATCAGGCCGGGTTGGAGCTCCTACGAGCAGTACTTC. As protein: CAIRPGWSSYEQYF.

The CDR3, as DNA: TGTGCCAGCACGCTAGGGGACAGGGGGACGTACGAGCAGTACTTC. This translates into CASTLGDRGTYEQYF. The chain links TRBV27 to TRBJ2-7, with TRBD1 matching 11 bases. Germline CDR1 and CDR2: MNHEY and SMNVEV (reference sequence). With V trimmed by 7 bases and J by 4 bases, 9 bases remained unmatched. The length of the CDR3 is 15 residues.

The chain has TRBV24-1 and TRBJ2-7; 9 bases are a match to TRBD1. This CDR3 region has 16 residues. V dropped 3 bases and J dropped 4; count of bases not matched to a gene: 9. Per germline, CDR1 KGHDR and CDR2 SFDVKD. The CDR3 reads CATSDPTGGNQYEQYF. Here the CDR3 DNA reads TGTGCCACCAGTGATCCCACAGGGGGCAACCAGTACGAGCAGTACTTC.

This sequence joins TRBV5-1 and TRBJ1-3, with TRBD1 matching over 7 bases. This CDR3 is built from 15 residues. V lost 2 bases, J lost 2 bases, and 4 bases stayed unmatched. CDR1 and CDR2 from the germline V gene are SGHRS and YFSETQ. In nucleotides, the CDR3 is TGCGCCAGCAGCTTTGGGACAGCCCCTGGAAACACCATATATTTT. It encodes CASSFGTAPGNTIYF.

The chain is built from TRBV3-1 (or the pseudogene TRBV3-2) and TRBJ1-3; 8 bases agree with TRBD1. The CDR3 spans 14 residues. V shed 4 bases, J shed 4 bases, and the junction held 3 bases outside the gene matches. Germline CDR1 reads LGHDT; CDR2 reads YNNKEL (reference sequence). DNA for the CDR3: TGTGCCAGCAGCCGGACAGGGAGCGGAAACACCATATATTTT. This encodes CASSRTGSGNTIYF.

The V and J genes are TRBV27 and TRBJ1-2; TRBD1 matches 9 bases. Germline V gives CDR1 MNHEY, CDR2 SMNVEV (reference sequence). J lost 1 base, V lost 4 bases, and 13 bases had no gene match. The CDR3 is made up of 18 amino acids. The CDR3 here is CASSSLPGQGPVNYGYTF. As DNA, the CDR3 is TGTGCCAGCAGTTCCTTACCGGGACAGGGCCCTGTTAACTATGGCTACACCTTC.

In DNA form, the CDR3 reads TGCGCCAGCAGCACTAGCGGGAGGGCGCAGGAGCAGTACTTC. It is translated as CASSTSGRAQEQYF. The genes are TRBV5-1 and TRBJ2-7; 13 nucleotides agree with TRBD2. Germline CDR1 and CDR2: SGHRS and YFSETQ. This CDR3 is 14 amino acids long. Germline trimming cut 4 bases from V and 7 bases from J; bases unmatched to any gene: 5.

The genes are TRBV19 and TRBJ2-7; 7 nucleotides agree with TRBD1. CDR3 size: 15 residues. Germline trimming cut 3 bases from V and 3 bases from J; bases unmatched to any gene: 8. Per the germline V gene, CDR1 is LNHDA and CDR2 is SQIVND (reference sequence). This CDR3 is CASSMTGQSNYEQYF. DNA of the CDR3: TGTGCCAGTAGTATGACGGGACAGAGCAACTACGAGCAGTACTTC.

This sequence joins TRBV30 and TRBJ1-1; D is unresolved. There are 11 residues in the CDR3. Germline V CDR1 and CDR2: GTSNPN, SVGIG (reference sequence). The V and J ends lost 2 bases and 8 bases respectively, with 9 bases between them. The CDR3, as DNA: TGTGCCTGGAGTAGCGACGGCGAAGCTTTCTTT. It is translated as CAWSSDGEAFF.

CDR3 sequence (DNA): TGTGCCAGTAGTATAGGAGTGAGGGGGCCGGGGCCAGAGACCCAGTACTTC. Translation gives CASSIGVRGPGPETQYF. V usage is TRBV19 and J usage is TRBJ2-5; 7 nucleotides align to TRBD1. J lost 4 bases, V lost 1 base, and 12 bases had no gene match. The CDR3 is made up of 17 amino acids. Germline V gene sequence: CDR1 LNHDA, CDR2 SQIVND (reference sequence).

The rearrangement uses TRBV28 and TRBJ1-3, with no clear D. The germline V gene has CDR1 MDHEN and CDR2 SYDVKM. Trimming removed 8 bases from V and 0 bases from J, with 14 bases in between. The CDR3 is 15 amino acids. The CDR3 DNA reads as TGTGCCAGCCTGAACAGCCCGCACTCTGGAAACACCATATATTTT. It yields the protein CASLNSPHSGNTIYF.